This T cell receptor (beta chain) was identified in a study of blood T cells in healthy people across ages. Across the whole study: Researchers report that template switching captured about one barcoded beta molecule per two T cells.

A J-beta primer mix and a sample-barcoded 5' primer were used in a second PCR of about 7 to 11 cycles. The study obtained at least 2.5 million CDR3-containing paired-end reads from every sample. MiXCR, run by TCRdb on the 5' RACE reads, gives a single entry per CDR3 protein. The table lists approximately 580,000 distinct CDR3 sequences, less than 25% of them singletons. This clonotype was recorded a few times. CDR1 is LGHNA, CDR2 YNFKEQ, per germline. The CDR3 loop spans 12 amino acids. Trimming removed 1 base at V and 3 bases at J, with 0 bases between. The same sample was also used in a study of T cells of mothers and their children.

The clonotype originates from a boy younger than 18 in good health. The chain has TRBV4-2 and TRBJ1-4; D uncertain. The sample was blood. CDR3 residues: CASSQANEKLFF. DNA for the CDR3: TGTGCCAGCAGCCAAGCTAATGAAAAACTGTTTTTT.